One sample yielded the 23 T cell receptor beta chains listed below, sequenced in a study of cytomegalovirus exposure and HLA in healthy donors. The study ran its PCR with 60 Vbeta and 13 Jbeta primers. The assay was immunoSEQ multiplex PCR, and TCRdb's table has in-frame clones only and misses some. The sample lists about 170,000 clones, roughly 80% occurring once. The material sequenced was PBMCs. The origin of the receptors is a male donor in good health and CMV-seronegative.

The sample holds a few counts of this clone. The junction differs from germline at one of its ends, possibly a read error. The chain uses TRBV7-9 and TRBJ1-2, with D uncertain. The germline CDR1 and CDR2 sequences are SEHNR and FQNEAQ (reference sequence). The length of the CDR3 is 12 residues. The CDR3 sequence is CSSSGGNYGYTF. CDR3 nucleotide sequence: TGTTCCAGCTCAGGAGGAAACTATGGCTACACCTTC.

The V call is TRBV29-1, the J call TRBJ2-5; D is uncertain. Germline V lookup: CDR1 SQVTM, CDR2 ANQGSEA. Trimming left V 4 bases short and J 3 bases short, with 9 bases between. This CDR3 comprises 12 residues. The CDR3 coding sequence is TGCAGCGTTGCCAGTTTTGAAGAGACCCAGTACTTC. Its translation: CSVASFEETQYF. The full variable domain, completed using reference TRBV29-1 and TRBJ2-5, is SAVISQKPSRDICQRGTSLTIQCQVDSQVTMMFWYRQQPGQSLTLIATANQGSEATYESGFVIDKFPISRPNLTFSTLTVSNMSPEDSSIYLCSVASFEETQYFGPGTRLLVL.

The chain carries TRBV7-3 and TRBJ2-5; TRBD2 matches at 10 bases. CDR1 and CDR2 (germline): SGHTA, FQGTGA. The CDR3 sequence is 15 residues long. V gave up 5 bases and J gave up 4 bases; unmatched junction bases: 7. The CDR3 coding sequence is TGTGCCAGCAGCCCCGGGCTAGCGGGGGCAGAGACCCAGTACTTC. Encoded protein: CASSPGLAGAETQYF.

The V call is TRBV30, the J call TRBJ1-3; unclear D gene. Germline V gene lookup returns CDR1 GTSNPN and CDR2 SVGIG (reference sequence). This CDR3 comprises 15 residues. Trimming cost V 2 bases and J 0 bases, with 11 bases left between them. CDR3 sequence reads: CAWSKRRHSGNTIYF. The CDR3 bases are TGTGCCTGGAGTAAGAGGCGGCACTCTGGAAACACCATATATTTT. The full variable domain, with the rest looked up from reference TRBV30 and TRBJ1-3, is SQTIHQWPATLVQPVGSPLSLECTVEGTSNPNLYWYRQAAGRGLQLLFYSVGIGQISSEVPQNLSASRPQDRQFILSSKKLLLSDSGFYLCAWSKRRHSGNTIYFGEGSWLTVV.

The rearrangement uses TRBV2 and TRBJ2-2, with 7 nucleotides matching TRBD1. V trimming: 6 bases; J trimming: 3 bases; junction bases outside the gene matches: 4. The CDR3 covers 14 residues. The germline V gene has CDR1 SNHLY and CDR2 FYNNEI. For the CDR3, the DNA is TGTGCCAGCAGGCAGGGACAGCACACCGGGGAGCTGTTTTTT. Protein: CASRQGQHTGELFF.

The chain has TRBV2 and TRBJ2-1, with 8 bases aligning to TRBD1. V lost 5 bases to trimming and J lost 4 bases; unmatched junction nucleotides: 7. Germline CDR1 reads SNHLY; CDR2 reads FYNNEI. The CDR3 has 15 amino acids. CDR3 DNA sequence: TGTGCCAGCAGTCCTACGACAGGGGCTTACAATGAGCAGTTCTTC. This codes for CASSPTTGAYNEQFF.

The rearrangement joins TRBV7-7 to TRBJ2-5; perhaps TRBD2 as D (5 bases). V was shortened by 3 bases and J by 5 bases, with 10 bases between the two germline ends. The germline V gene has CDR1 SSHAT and CDR2 FNYEAQ (reference sequence). The CDR3 consists of 13 residues. As DNA, the CDR3 is TGTGCCAGCAGCTTGGAGGCCGCCGAGACCCAGTACTTC. This gives the protein CASSLEAAETQYF.

This sequence joins TRBV18 and TRBJ1-5, with D possibly being TRBD1 (6 bases). Germline V gene data show CDR1 as KGHSH and CDR2 as LQKENI. Trimming removed 2 bases from V and 5 bases from J, with 16 bases in between. The CDR3 length is 16 residues. The CDR3 protein is CASSPTVTGRDQPQHF. The CDR3 DNA is TGTGCCAGCTCACCAACGGTTACAGGGAGGGATCAGCCCCAGCATTTT. Based on the CDR3 plus reference TRBV18 and TRBJ1-5, the full variable domain is NAGVMQNPRHLVRRRGQEARLRCSPMKGHSHVYWYRQLPEEGLKFMVYLQKENIIDESGMPKERFSAEFPKEGPSILRIQQVVRGDSAAYFCASSPTVTGRDQPQHFGDGTRLSIL.

V gene TRBV2 combines with J gene TRBJ2-7, with D unresolved. The CDR3 spans 11 residues. The germline V gene encodes CDR1 SNHLY and CDR2 FYNNEI. Deletions cut 6 bases from V and 4 bases from J, with 7 bases between. The CDR3 nucleotides read TGTGCCAGCAGCCCCGTATACGAGCAGTACTTC. Translation: CASSPVYEQYF.

J is TRBJ2-1 and V is TRBV5-4; 10 bases agree with TRBD2. V shed 6 bases, J shed 9 bases, and the junction held 21 bases outside the gene matches. The CDR3 has 18 amino acids. Germline CDR1 and CDR2: SGHNT and YYREEE (reference sequence). The CDR3 loop reads CASKNIWRLAGDQGEQFF. The CDR3, as DNA: TGTGCCAGCAAAAACATATGGAGGCTAGCGGGAGACCAGGGTGAGCAGTTCTTC.

V and J are TRBV4-2 and TRBJ2-1; D remains unclear. V shed 0 bases and J shed 9 bases, with 9 bases lying between them. The CDR3 extends over 13 amino acids. The V gene's germline CDR1 is LGHNA and CDR2 YNFKEQ. The CDR3 sequence is CASSQESGVEQFF. The CDR3 nucleotides read TGTGCCAGCAGCCAAGAAAGTGGAGTTGAGCAGTTCTTC.

This sequence joins TRBV4-1 and TRBJ1-1; D gene ambiguous. CDR3 size: 15 residues. V lost 1 base, J lost 4 bases, and 13 bases lay in between. Germline-derived CDR1 and CDR2 are MGHRA and YSYEKL. CDR3 bases: TGCGCCAGCAGCCAAGCTGGCGCAGGCGCCACTGAAGCTTTCTTT. Its translation: CASSQAGAGATEAFF.

This rearrangement joins TRBV6-5 to TRBJ2-7; 9 positions match TRBD2. CDR1 and CDR2 (germline): MNHEY, SVGAGI. V trimming: 4 bases; J trimming: 0 bases; junction bases outside the gene matches: 4. The CDR3 extends over 15 amino acids. DNA of the CDR3: TGTGCCAGCAGTTCTAGCGGGGCCAGCTCCTACGAGCAGTACTTC. It translates to CASSSSGASSYEQYF.

The chain has TRBV7-2 and TRBJ1-2; tentatively, D is TRBD1 (5 bases). V was shortened by 2 bases and J by 5 bases, with 15 bases between the two germline ends. The CDR3 covers 15 residues. Germline CDR1 and CDR2: SGHTA and FQGNSA. This CDR3 reads CASSLPSAGTYGYTF. The CDR3 DNA sequence: TGTGCCAGCAGCTTACCTTCTGCAGGGACTTATGGCTACACCTTC.

The V call is TRBV19, the J call TRBJ1-2, with a tentative D call TRBD1 (5 bases). Germline V gene sequence: CDR1 LNHDA, CDR2 SQIVND (reference sequence). CDR3 length: 12 amino acids. V was shortened by 5 bases and J by 7 bases, with 11 bases between the two germline ends. The CDR3 sequence: CASSPTESGYTF. DNA of the CDR3: TGTGCCAGTAGTCCGACAGAGAGTGGCTACACCTTC. Full variable domain (remainder filled in from reference TRBV19 and TRBJ1-2): DGGITQSPKYLFRKEGQNVTLSCEQNLNHDAMYWYRQDPGQGLRLIYYSQIVNDFQKGDIAEGYSVSREKKESFPLTVTSAQKNPTAFYLCASSPTESGYTFGSGTRLTVV.

This clone was observed a few times. The rearrangement uses TRBV4-1 and TRBJ2-7, with D maybe TRBD1 (6 bases). The CDR3 is 14 amino acids. The germline V and J ends were trimmed by 1 base and 6 bases, with 13 bases remaining between them. Looked up from germline, CDR1 is MGHRA and CDR2 is YSYEKL. Here the CDR3 DNA reads TGCGCCAGCAGCCAAGTAATAACAGGGTCCGAGCAGTACTTC. As protein: CASSQVITGSEQYF.

This rearrangement joins TRBV21-1 to TRBJ2-3; TRBD2, as called in the table, went unchecked against the DNA. TRBV21-1 is described as a pseudogene. The CDR3 length is 18 residues. The CDR3 DNA follows: TGTGCCAGCAGCAAGGCCCCGCTAGCGGGGGGCGGCACAGATACGCAGTATTTT. Translated: CASSKAPLAGGGTDTQYF.

The rearrangement links TRBV29-1 to TRBJ2-7; 13 nucleotides match TRBD2. The germline CDR1 and CDR2 sequences are SQVTM and ANQGSEA. This CDR3 is 15 amino acids long. J lost 2 bases, V lost 7 bases, and 8 bases had no gene match. The CDR3 sequence is CSAGGGTSGAYEQYF. The CDR3 coding sequence is TGCAGCGCAGGGGGGGGGACTAGCGGGGCCTACGAGCAGTACTTC.

The V and J genes are TRBV6-1 and TRBJ2-1; tentatively, D is TRBD1 (7 bases). There are 14 residues in the CDR3. Germline V CDR1 and CDR2: MNHNS, SASEGT. With 7 bases removed from V and 4 bases from J, the gap between germline ends came to 14 bases. The CDR3 protein is CASNGQGGYNEQFF. The CDR3 DNA reads as TGTGCCAGCAACGGGCAGGGGGGTTACAATGAGCAGTTCTTC.

The rearrangement uses TRBV15 and TRBJ1-5; 9 bases are shared with TRBD1. The CDR3 is 14 amino acids. The junction had 9 bases not matched to a gene; V was cut back by 10 bases and J by 5 bases. Germline V gene lookup returns CDR1 LNHNV and CDR2 YYDKDF (reference sequence). CDR3 DNA sequence: TGTGCCATCTCGACAGGGGGATTCGATCAGCCCCAGCATTTT. Its translation: CAISTGGFDQPQHF.

The chain employs TRBV5-1 and TRBJ2-4; TRBD2 matches at 8 bases. Per the germline V gene, CDR1 is SGHRS and CDR2 is YFSETQ. The CDR3 length is 15 residues. V dropped 0 bases and J dropped 8; count of bases not matched to a gene: 7. The CDR3 bases are TGCGCCAGCAGCTTGGCGGGACTAGTAAATCACATTCAGTACTTC. This codes for CASSLAGLVNHIQYF.

The chain couples TRBV27 to TRBJ1-5; no clear D. The germline V gene has CDR1 MNHEY and CDR2 SMNVEV (reference sequence). Trimming cost V 0 bases and J 3 bases, with 9 bases left between them. This CDR3 contains 15 residues. The CDR3 protein is CASSLSVNSNQPQHF. DNA for the CDR3: TGTGCCAGCAGTTTATCAGTCAACTCCAATCAGCCCCAGCATTTT.

This chain connects TRBV7-6 to TRBJ2-1; 10 nucleotides agree with TRBD2. V gave up 1 base and J gave up 3 bases; unmatched junction bases: 3. This CDR3 has 16 amino acids. Per the germline V gene, CDR1 is SGHVS and CDR2 is FNYEAQ. CDR3 nucleotides: TGTGCCAGCAGCTTAGGGGCTAGCGGGGGCTACAATGAGCAGTTCTTC. Translating gives CASSLGASGGYNEQFF.